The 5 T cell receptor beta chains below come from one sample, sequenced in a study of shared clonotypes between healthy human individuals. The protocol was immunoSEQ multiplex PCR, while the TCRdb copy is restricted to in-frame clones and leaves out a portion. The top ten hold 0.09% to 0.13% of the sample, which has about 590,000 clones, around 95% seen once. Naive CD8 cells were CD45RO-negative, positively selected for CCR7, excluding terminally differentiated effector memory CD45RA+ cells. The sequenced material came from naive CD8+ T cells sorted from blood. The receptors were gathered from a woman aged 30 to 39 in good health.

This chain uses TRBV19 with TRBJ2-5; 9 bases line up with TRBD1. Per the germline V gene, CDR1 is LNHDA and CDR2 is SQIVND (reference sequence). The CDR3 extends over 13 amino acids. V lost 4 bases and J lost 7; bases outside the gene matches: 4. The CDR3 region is CASSNGQGWTQYF. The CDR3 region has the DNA TGTGCCAGTAGTAACGGACAGGGGTGGACCCAGTACTTC.

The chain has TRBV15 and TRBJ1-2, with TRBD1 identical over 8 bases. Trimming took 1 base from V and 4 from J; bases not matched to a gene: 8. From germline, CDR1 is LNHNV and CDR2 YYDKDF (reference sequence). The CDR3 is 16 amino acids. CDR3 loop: CATSRVRNTGGYGYTF. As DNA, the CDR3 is TGTGCCACCAGCAGAGTGAGGAATACAGGGGGCTATGGCTACACCTTC.

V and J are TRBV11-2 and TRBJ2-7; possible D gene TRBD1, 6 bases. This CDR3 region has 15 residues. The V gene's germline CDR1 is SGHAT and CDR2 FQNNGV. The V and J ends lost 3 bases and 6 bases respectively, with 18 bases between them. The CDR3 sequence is CASSLGPGTPGEQYF. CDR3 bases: TGTGCCAGCAGCTTGGGGCCCGGGACACCGGGCGAGCAGTACTTC.

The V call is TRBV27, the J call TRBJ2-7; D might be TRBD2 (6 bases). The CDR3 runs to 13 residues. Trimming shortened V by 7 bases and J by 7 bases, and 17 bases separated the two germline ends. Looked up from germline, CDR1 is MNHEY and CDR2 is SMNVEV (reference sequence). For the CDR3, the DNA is TGTGCCAGCAAGATCGGGGGTACCGGTGAGCAGTACTTC. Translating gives CASKIGGTGEQYF.

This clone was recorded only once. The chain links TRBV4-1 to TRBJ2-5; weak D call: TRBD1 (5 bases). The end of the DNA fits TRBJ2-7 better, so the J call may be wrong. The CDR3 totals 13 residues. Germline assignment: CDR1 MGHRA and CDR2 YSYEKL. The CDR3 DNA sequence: TGCGCCAGCAGCTTCGGACAAAGGTACGAGCAGTACTTC. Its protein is CASSFGQRYEQYF.